Ten or more counts support the clone carrying this T cell receptor (beta chain). No antigen is known for it. The record originates from a study of T cell repertoires in cytomegalovirus infection. The CDR3 extends over 17 amino acids. Germline V gives CDR1 SGHVS, CDR2 FQNEAQ. V shed 1 base and J 3 bases; nucleotides not matched to a gene: 10. Via MiXCR, TCRdb re-called the reads, giving one row per CDR3 protein. The repertoire holds roughly 500,000 distinct CDR3 sequences, with more than 15% as singletons. Whole-study results and caveats: Summed public TCR beta family frequency identified CMV carriers bearing the relevant HLA.

This chain uses TRBV7-8 with TRBJ2-3; 7 positions agree with TRBD1. This TCR came from a human donor in good health (CMV status not recorded). Some clones in this sample may be carry-over from other donors' samples. Material: CD8+ T cells from PBMCs. The CDR3 DNA reads TGTGCCAGCAGCTTAGACCCTTGGCAGGGGGAGACAGATACGCAGTATTTT. Its protein product is CASSLDPWQGETDTQYF.